These 7 T cell receptor beta chains were all obtained from the same sample, sequenced in a study of cytomegalovirus exposure and HLA in healthy donors. It was with 60 Vbeta and 13 Jbeta primers that the PCR ran. Produced via immunoSEQ multiplex PCR; TCRdb's table is partial and in-frame only. The sample lists approximately 160,000 clones; about 70% were seen once. Source material: PBMCs. All receptors derive from a young woman in good health and CMV-seropositive.

J is TRBJ2-7 and V is TRBV6-6, with TRBD2 matching 8 bases. The ends lost 7 bases at V and 6 bases at J; junction bases unmatched: 8. Per the germline V gene, CDR1 is MNHNY and CDR2 is SVGAGI (reference sequence). The CDR3 covers 13 residues. This chain's CDR3 is CASTDGLAGEQYF. The CDR3 nucleotides read TGTGCCAGCACCGACGGACTAGCAGGCGAGCAGTACTTC.

This chain uses TRBV30 with TRBJ2-7, with TRBD2 matching over 7 bases. Germline CDR1 and CDR2: GTSNPN and SVGIG (reference sequence). The ends lost 1 base at V and 4 bases at J; junction bases unmatched: 1. This CDR3 comprises 12 residues. CDR3 protein: CAWSAGGYEQYF. CDR3 DNA: TGTGCCTGGAGTGCGGGAGGATACGAGCAGTACTTC.

This chain connects TRBV28 to TRBJ2-1; D not resolved. The CDR3 contains 14 residues. Germline values: CDR1 MDHEN, CDR2 SYDVKM. The V and J ends lost 8 bases and 7 bases respectively, with 18 bases between them. The chain's CDR3 is CASLGSEPRNEQFF. The CDR3, as DNA: TGTGCCAGCCTCGGCTCGGAGCCTCGGAATGAGCAGTTCTTC.

This clone was recorded only once. The chain links TRBV29-1 to TRBJ2-3, with 7 bases fitting TRBD1. Trimming cost V 7 bases and J 0 bases; bases outside gene matches: 4. The CDR3 is 13 amino acids. CDR1 and CDR2 (germline): SQVTM, ANQGSEA. In DNA form, the CDR3 reads TGCAGCGGCGACAGGGCAAGCACAGATACGCAGTATTTT. Residues: CSGDRASTDTQYF.

This chain uses TRBV7-6 with TRBJ1-1; D is unclear. The CDR3 spans 15 residues. The germline gives CDR1 SGHVS, CDR2 FNYEAQ. The V gene lost 5 bases and the J gene lost 6 bases, with 19 bases spanning the gap. The CDR3 bases are TGTGCCAGCAGCCTCCTAAGCACCCGGGATGCTGAAGCTTTCTTT. Translated: CASSLLSTRDAEAFF.

V and J are TRBV30 and TRBJ1-3; D not resolved. The ends were cut back, 5 bases at V and 4 bases at J, with 6 bases in the middle. This CDR3 has 11 residues. The germline gives CDR1 GTSNPN, CDR2 SVGIG (reference sequence). This CDR3 is CAWGTGNTIYF. The CDR3 DNA reads as TGTGCCTGGGGCACAGGAAACACCATATATTTT.

The chain joins TRBV6-1 to TRBJ1-5; maybe TRBD1 (5 bases). The CDR3 is 15 amino acids. CDR1 and CDR2 from the germline V gene are MNHNS and SASEGT. Trimming removed 1 base from V and 5 bases from J, with 12 bases in between. The CDR3 nucleotides are TGTGCCAGCAGTGAAGTCGGCAGGGCCCATCAGCCCCAGCATTTT. Translated, it gives CASSEVGRAHQPQHF.